The sequence of this T cell receptor (beta chain) was determined in a study of blood T cell repertoires in COVID-19. Study-level background: Sites in the United States, Italy and Spain provided acute and convalescent COVID-19 samples. From T cells, B-cell-depleted T cells, or PBMCs came the material, which was cDNA or gDNA.

The ends were cut back, 5 bases at V and 4 bases at J, with 15 bases in the middle. In germline, CDR1 is SGHVS, CDR2 FQNEAQ. The length of the CDR3 is 15 residues. Authors' data handling: Estimation of nucleated cell counts was performed using reference gene primer amplification. This table comes from immunoSEQ multiplex PCR, and its TCRdb copy is limited to in-frame clones, with some not included. That table furnishes V, J and clone size, whereas the DNA furnished D and trimming. This sample has fewer than 150,000 clones; 75% to 90% occur once, and the top ten carry 4.3%. Input material: peripheral blood. This chain uses TRBV7-8 with TRBJ2-1; a weak D match, TRBD2 (6 bases). The source is a human donor in a cohort sampled during active COVID-19. The CDR3 nucleotides are TGTGCCAGCAGCAGCGCTAGCGCCCTTTACAATGAGCAGTTCTTC. Translated, it gives CASSSASALYNEQFF.